This TCR beta chain was documented in a study of blood T cell repertoires in COVID-19. Trimming took 5 bases from V and 6 from J, leaving 7 bases between them. CDR1 and CDR2 (germline): SGHKS, YYEKEE (reference sequence). This CDR3 spans 11 amino acids. TCRdb's copy holds only in-frame clones and misses some; the assay was immunoSEQ multiplex PCR. The table lists some 190,000 clones, 70% to 85% of them singletons. The receptor was isolated from a woman between 45 and 65 years old with acute or convalescent COVID-19. The sequencing input was peripheral blood. V is TRBV5-5 and J is TRBJ2-3, with a weak D call TRBD1 (5 bases). The CDR3 loop reads CASRAGDTQYF. The CDR3 bases are TGTGCCAGCAGGGCAGGGGATACGCAGTATTTT.